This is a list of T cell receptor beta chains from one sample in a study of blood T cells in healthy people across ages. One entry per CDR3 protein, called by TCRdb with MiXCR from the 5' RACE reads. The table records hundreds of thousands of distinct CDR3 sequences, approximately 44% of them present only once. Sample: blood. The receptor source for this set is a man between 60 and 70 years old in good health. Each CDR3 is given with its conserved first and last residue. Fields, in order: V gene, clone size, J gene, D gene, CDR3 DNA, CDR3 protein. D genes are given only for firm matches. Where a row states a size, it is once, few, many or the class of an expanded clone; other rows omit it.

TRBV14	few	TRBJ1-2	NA	TGTGCCAGCAGCCAAGATTTCCTTGACCACTATGGCTACACCTTC	CASSQDFLDHYGYTF
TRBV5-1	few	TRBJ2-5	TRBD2	TGCGCCAGCAGCTCGGCTAGCGGATCGGAGACCCAGTACTTC	CASSSASGSETQYF
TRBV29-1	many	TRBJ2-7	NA	TGCAGCGTTGAAGATTTCCACGGCCCGGGGACGTCCTACGAGCAGTACTTC	CSVEDFHGPGTSYEQYF
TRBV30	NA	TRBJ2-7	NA	TGTGCTTTAGCCCCGGAGGGGGCCGCCTACGAGCAGTACTTC	CALAPEGAAYEQYF
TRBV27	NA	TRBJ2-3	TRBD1	TGTGCCAGCAGTCCTCCGGGACAGGGGGCCGCAGATACGCAGTATTTT	CASSPPGQGAADTQYF
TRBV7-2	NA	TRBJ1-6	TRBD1	TGTGCCAGCAGGGCGACAGGGGACAATAATTCACCCCTCCACTTT	CASRATGDNNSPLHF
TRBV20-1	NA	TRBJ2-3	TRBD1	TGCAGTGCTACACAAACCGACAGGGGAACAGATACGCAGTATTTT	CSATQTDRGTDTQYF
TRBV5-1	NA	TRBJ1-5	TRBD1	TGCGCCAGCAGCTTATCAGGACAGGGGTTACAGCCCCAGCATTTT	CASSLSGQGLQPQHF
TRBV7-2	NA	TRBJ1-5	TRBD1	TGTGCCAGCAGCCCGGGGGTGGGGACAGGCCGTCAGCCCCAGCATTTT	CASSPGVGTGRQPQHF
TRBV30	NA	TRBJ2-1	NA	TGTGCCTGGAGTGCCCAGGCCGAGCAGTTCTTC	CAWSAQAEQFF